One and the same sample provided the 2 T cell receptor beta chains below, sequenced in a study of shared clonotypes between healthy human individuals. Sequencing was performed with immunoSEQ multiplex PCR; in TCRdb, only in-frame clones are kept and a portion is missing. The sample has roughly 2,500,000 clones, 80% to 95% seen once; the top ten hold 0.36%. The sequenced sample consisted of naive CD4+ T cells from PBMCs. Subset defined: CD45RA+ positively selected. These receptors all come from a young man in good health. Some clones in this sample may be carry-over from other donors' samples.

This chain uses TRBV5-1 with TRBJ2-2; D ambiguous. The CDR3 runs 14 residues. Trimming removed 4 bases from V and 1 base from J, with 8 bases in between. Per the germline V gene, CDR1 is SGHRS and CDR2 is YFSETQ. CDR3 amino acids: CASSAFMNTGELFF. The CDR3 DNA reads TGCGCCAGCAGCGCCTTCATGAACACCGGGGAGCTGTTTTTT.

This chain links TRBV19 with TRBJ2-7; D is ambiguous. There are 18 residues in the CDR3. Per the germline V gene, CDR1 is LNHDA and CDR2 is SQIVND (reference sequence). V shed 3 bases and J shed 3 bases, with 24 bases lying between them. Here the CDR3 reads CASSIRTSPSGTRYEQYF. The CDR3 nucleotides read TGTGCCAGTAGTATCCGAACTTCTCCCTCGGGCACCCGCTACGAGCAGTACTTC.